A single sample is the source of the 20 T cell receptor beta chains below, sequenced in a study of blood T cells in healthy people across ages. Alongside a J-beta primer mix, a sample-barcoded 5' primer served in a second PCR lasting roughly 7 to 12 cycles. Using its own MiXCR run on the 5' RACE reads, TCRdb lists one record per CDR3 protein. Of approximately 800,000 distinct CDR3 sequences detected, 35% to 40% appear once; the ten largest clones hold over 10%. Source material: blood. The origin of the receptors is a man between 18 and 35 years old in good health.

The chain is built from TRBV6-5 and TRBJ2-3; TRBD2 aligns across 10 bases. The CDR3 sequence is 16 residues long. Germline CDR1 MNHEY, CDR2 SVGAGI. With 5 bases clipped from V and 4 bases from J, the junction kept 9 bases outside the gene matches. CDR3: CASSPFASGGADTQYF. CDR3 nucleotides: TGTGCCAGCAGTCCTTTTGCGAGCGGGGGGGCAGATACGCAGTATTTT.

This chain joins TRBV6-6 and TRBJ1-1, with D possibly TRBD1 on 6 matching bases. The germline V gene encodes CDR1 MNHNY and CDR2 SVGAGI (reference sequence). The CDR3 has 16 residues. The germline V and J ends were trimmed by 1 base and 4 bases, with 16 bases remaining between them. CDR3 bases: TGTGCCAGCAGTTACTTGATAGGGGGGCCCAGCACTGAAGCTTTCTTT. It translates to CASSYLIGGPSTEAFF.

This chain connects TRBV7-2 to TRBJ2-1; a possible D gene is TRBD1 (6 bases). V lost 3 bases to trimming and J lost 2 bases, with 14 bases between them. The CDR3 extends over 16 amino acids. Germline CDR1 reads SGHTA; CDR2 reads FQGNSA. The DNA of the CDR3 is TGTGCCAGCAGCTTTAGGACAGCCCGCCCCTACAATGAGCAGTTCTTC. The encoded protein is CASSFRTARPYNEQFF.

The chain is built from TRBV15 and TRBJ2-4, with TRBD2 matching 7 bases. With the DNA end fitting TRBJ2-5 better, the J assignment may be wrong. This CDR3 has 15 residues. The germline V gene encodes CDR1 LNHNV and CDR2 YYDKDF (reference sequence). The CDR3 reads CATSRNGGSQETQYF. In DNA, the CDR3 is TGTGCCACCAGCAGAAACGGGGGGTCCCAAGAGACCCAGTACTTC.

The CDR3 sequence is CAWGPSPYEQYF. Written as DNA, the CDR3 is TGTGCCTGGGGACCGAGTCCCTACGAGCAGTACTTC. The chain is built from TRBV30 and TRBJ2-7; D is unresolved. This CDR3 region has 12 residues. Germline V gene lookup returns CDR1 GTSNPN and CDR2 SVGIG (reference sequence). V was trimmed by 5 bases and J by 2 bases, leaving 10 bases between them.

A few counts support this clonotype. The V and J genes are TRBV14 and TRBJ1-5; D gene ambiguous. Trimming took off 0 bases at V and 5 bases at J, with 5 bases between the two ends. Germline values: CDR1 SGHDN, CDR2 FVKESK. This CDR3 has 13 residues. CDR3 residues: CASSQEWDQPQHF. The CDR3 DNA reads TGTGCCAGCAGCCAAGAATGGGATCAGCCCCAGCATTTT.

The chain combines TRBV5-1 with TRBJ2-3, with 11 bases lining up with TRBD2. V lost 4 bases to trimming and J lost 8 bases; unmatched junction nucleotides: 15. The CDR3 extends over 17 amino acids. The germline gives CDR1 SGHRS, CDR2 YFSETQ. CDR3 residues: CASSLGLAGYLHGTQYF. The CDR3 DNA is TGCGCCAGCAGCCTCGGACTAGCGGGCTACCTGCACGGTACGCAGTATTTT.

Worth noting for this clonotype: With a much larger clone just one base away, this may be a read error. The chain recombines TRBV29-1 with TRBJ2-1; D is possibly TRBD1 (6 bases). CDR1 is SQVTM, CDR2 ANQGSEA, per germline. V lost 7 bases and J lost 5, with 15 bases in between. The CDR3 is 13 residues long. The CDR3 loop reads CSAAARQDNEQFF. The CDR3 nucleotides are TGCAGCGCTGCAGCTCGACAGGACAATGAGCAGTTCTTC.

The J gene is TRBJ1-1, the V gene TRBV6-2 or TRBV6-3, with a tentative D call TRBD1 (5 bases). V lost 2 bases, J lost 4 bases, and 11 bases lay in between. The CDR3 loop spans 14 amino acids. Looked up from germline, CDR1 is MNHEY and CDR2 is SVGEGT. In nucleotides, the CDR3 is TGTGCCAGCAGTTACCCAAGTGACAGCACTGAAGCTTTCTTT. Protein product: CASSYPSDSTEAFF.

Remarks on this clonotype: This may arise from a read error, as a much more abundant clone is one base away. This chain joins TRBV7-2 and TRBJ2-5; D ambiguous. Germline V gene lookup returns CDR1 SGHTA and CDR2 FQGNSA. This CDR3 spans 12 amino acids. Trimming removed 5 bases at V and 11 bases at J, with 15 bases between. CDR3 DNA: TGTGCCAGCAGCCCCACGTACAATGAGCAGTACTTC. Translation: CASSPTYNEQYF.

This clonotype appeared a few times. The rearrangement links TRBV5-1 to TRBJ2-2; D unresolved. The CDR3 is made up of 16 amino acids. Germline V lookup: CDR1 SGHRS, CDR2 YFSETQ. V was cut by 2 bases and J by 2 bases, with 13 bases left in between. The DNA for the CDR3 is TGCGCCAGCAGCTTCTCGGCAGCCGGAAACACCGGGGAGCTGTTTTTT. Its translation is CASSFSAAGNTGELFF.

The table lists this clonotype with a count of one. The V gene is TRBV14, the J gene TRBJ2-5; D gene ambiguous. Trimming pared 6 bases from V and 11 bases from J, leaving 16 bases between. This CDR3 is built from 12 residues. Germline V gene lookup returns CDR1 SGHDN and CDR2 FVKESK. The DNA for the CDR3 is TGTGCCAGCAGTCCTACCCACAATGAGCAGTACTTC. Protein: CASSPTHNEQYF.

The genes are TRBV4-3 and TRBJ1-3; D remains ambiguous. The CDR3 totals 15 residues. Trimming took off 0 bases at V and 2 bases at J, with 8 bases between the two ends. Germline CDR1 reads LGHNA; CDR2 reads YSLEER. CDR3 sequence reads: CASSQDRVAGNTIYF. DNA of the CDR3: TGCGCCAGCAGCCAAGATCGGGTGGCTGGAAACACCATATATTTT.

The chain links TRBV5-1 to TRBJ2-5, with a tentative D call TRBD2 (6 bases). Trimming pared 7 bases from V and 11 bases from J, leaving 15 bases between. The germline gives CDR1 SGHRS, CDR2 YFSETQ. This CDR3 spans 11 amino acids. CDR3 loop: CASWAGREQYF. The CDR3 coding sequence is TGCGCCAGCTGGGCGGGGAGAGAGCAGTACTTC.

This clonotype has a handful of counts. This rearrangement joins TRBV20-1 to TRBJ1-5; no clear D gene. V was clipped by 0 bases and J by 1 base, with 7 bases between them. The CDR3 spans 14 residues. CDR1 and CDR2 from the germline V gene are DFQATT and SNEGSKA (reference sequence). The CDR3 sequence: CSARDGTSNQPQHF. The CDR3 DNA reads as TGCAGTGCTAGAGATGGCACCAGCAATCAGCCCCAGCATTTT.

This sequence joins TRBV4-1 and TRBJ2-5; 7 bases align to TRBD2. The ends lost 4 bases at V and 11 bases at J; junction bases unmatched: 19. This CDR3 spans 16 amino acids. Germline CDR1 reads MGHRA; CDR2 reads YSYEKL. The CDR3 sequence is CASSLSSGANYNEQYF. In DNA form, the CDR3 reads TGCGCCAGCAGCCTTTCTAGCGGAGCAAACTACAATGAGCAGTACTTC.

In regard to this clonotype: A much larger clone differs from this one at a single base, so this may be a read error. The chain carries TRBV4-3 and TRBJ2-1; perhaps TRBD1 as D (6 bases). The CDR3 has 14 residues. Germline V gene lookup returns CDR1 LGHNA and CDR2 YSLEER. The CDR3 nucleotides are TGCGTCAGCAGCCAAGATTTACAGGGCGATGAGCAGTTCTTC. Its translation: CVSSQDLQGDEQFF.

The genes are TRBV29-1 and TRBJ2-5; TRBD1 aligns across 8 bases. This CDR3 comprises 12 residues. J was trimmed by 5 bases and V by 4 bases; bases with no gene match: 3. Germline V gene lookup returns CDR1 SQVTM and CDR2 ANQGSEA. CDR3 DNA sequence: TGCAGCGTTGTCAACAGGGGGGAGACCCAGTACTTC. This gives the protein CSVVNRGETQYF. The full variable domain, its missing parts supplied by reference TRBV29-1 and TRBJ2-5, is SAVISQKPSRDICQRGTSLTIQCQVDSQVTMMFWYRQQPGQSLTLIATANQGSEATYESGFVIDKFPISRPNLTFSTLTVSNMSPEDSSIYLCSVVNRGETQYFGPGTRLLVL.

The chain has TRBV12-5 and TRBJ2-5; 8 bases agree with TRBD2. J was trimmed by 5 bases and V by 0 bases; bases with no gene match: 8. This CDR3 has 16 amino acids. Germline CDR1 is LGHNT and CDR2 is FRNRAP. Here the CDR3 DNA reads TGTGCTAGTGGTTTGGTACACGCGGGGGGCCGGGAGACCCAGTACTTC. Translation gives CASGLVHAGGRETQYF.

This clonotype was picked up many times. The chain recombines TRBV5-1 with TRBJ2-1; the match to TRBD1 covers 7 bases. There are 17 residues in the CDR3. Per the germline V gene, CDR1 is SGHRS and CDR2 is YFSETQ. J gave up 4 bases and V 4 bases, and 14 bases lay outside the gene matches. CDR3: CASSKYAGTERYNEQFF. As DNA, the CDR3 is TGCGCCAGCAGCAAATACGCCGGGACAGAGCGTTACAATGAGCAGTTCTTC.